The clone carrying this T cell receptor (beta chain) has more than one count but fewer than ten. In the same sample, other DNA sequences code for this CDR3. This entry comes from a study of cytomegalovirus exposure and HLA in healthy donors. Trimming pared 1 base from V and 3 bases from J, leaving 11 bases between. CDR1 is SGHDT, CDR2 YYEEEE, per germline. The CDR3 covers 15 residues. Sequencing used immunoSEQ multiplex PCR; TCRdb keeps in-frame clones, though not all of them. The sample lists approximately 160,000 clones, approximately 88% occurring once. Sequencing was performed on PBMCs. The receptor was derived from a man younger than 40 in good health and CMV-seropositive. The chain couples TRBV5-6 to TRBJ1-3; D remains unclear. The CDR3 is CASSLMGVDGNTIYF. Here the CDR3 DNA reads TGTGCCAGCAGCTTGATGGGAGTGGATGGAAACACCATATATTTT.